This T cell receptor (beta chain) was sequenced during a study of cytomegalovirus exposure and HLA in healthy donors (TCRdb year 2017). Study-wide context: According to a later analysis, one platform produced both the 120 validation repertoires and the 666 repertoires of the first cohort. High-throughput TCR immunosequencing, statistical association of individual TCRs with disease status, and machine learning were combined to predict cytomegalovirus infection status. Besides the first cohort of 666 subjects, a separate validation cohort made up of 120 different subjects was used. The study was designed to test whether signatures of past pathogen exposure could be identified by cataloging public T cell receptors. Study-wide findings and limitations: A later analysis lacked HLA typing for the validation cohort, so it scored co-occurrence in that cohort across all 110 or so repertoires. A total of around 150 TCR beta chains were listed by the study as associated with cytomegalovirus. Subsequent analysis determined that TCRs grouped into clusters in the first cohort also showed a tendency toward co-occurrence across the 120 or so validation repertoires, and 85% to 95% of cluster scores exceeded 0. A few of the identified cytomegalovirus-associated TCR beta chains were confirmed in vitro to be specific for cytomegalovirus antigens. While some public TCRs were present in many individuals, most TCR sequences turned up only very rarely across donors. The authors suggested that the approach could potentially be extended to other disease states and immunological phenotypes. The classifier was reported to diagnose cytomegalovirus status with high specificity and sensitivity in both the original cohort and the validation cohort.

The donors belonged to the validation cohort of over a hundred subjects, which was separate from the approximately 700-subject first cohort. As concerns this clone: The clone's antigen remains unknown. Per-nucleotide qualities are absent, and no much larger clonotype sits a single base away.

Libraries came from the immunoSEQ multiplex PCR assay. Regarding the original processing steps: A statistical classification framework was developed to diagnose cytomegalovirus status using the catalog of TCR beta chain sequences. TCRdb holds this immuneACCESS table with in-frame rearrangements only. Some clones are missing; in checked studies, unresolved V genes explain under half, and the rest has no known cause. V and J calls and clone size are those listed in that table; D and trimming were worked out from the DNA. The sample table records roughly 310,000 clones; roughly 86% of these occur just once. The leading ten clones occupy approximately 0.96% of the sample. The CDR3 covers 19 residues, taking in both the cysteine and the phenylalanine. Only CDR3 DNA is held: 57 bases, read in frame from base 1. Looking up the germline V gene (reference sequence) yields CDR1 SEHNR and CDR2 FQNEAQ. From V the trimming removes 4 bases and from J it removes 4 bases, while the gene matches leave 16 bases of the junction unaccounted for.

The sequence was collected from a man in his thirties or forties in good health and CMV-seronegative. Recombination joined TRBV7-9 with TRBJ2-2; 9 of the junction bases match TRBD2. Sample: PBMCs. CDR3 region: CASSSSSVAGGPGTGELFF. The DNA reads TGTGCCAGCAGCTCTTCTTCCGTCGCGGGGGGGCCGGGCACCGGGGAGCTGTTTTTT.